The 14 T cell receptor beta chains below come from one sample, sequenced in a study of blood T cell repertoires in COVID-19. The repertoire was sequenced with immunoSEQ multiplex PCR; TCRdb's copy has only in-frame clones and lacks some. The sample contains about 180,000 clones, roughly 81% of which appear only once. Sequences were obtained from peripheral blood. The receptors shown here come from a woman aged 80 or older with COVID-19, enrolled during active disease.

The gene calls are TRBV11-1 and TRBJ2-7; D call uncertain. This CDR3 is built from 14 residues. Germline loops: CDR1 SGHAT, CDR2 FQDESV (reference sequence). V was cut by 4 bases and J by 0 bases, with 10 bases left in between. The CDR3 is CASSYRPASYEQYF. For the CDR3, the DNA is TGTGCCAGCAGCTACAGACCGGCCTCCTACGAGCAGTACTTC.

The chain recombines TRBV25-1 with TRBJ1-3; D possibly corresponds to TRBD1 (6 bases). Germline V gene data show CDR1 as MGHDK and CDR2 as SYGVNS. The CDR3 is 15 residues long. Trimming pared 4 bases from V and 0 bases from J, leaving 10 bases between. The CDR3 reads CASSASDSSGNTIYF. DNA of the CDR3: TGTGCCAGCAGTGCTTCGGACAGCTCTGGAAACACCATATATTTT.

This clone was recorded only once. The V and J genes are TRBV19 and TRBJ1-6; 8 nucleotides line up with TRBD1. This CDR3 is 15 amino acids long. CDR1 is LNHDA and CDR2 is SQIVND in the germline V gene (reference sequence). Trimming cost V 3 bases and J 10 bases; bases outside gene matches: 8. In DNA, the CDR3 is TGTGCCAGTAGTATCGCAGGGACAGGTACCTCACCCCTCCACTTT. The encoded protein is CASSIAGTGTSPLHF. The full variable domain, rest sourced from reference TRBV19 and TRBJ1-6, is DGGITQSPKYLFRKEGQNVTLSCEQNLNHDAMYWYRQDPGQGLRLIYYSQIVNDFQKGDIAEGYSVSREKKESFPLTVTSAQKNPTAFYLCASSIAGTGTSPLHFGNGTRLTVT.

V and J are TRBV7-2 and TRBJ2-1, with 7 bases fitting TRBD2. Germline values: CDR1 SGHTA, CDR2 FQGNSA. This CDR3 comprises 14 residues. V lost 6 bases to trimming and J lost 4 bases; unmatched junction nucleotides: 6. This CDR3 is CASSGVAGYNEQFF. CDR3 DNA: TGTGCCAGCAGTGGAGTAGCGGGTTACAATGAGCAGTTCTTC.

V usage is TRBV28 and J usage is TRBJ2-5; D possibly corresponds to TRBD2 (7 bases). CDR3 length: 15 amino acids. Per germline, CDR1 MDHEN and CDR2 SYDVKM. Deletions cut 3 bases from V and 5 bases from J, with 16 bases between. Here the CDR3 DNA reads TGTGCCAGCAGTTTGGGTCCGGGGGGCCGGGAGACCCAGTACTTC. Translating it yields CASSLGPGGRETQYF.

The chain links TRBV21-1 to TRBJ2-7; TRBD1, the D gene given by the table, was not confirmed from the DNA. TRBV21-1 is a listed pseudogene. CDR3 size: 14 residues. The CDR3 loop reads CASIETQGRYEQYF. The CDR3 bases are TGTGCCAGCATCGAAACCCAGGGTCGATACGAGCAGTACTTC.

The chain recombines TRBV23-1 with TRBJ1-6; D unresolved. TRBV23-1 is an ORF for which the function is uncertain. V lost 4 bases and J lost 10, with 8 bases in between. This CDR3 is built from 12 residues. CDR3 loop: CASSRAASPLHF. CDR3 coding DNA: TGCGCCAGCAGTCGCGCAGCGTCACCCCTCCACTTT.

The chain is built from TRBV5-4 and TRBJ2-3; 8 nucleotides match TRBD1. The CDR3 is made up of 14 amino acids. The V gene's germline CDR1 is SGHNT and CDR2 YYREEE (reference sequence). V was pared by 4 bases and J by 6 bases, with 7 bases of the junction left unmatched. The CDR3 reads CASSQAGGADTQYF. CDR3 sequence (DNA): TGTGCCAGCAGCCAGGCAGGGGGCGCGGATACGCAGTATTTT.

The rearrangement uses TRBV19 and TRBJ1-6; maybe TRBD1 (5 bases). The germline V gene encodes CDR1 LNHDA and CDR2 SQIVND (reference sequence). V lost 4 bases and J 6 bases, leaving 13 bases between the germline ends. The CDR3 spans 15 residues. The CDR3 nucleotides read TGTGCCAGTAGTACCTCCGGGACTGTTAATTCACCCCTCCACTTT. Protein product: CASSTSGTVNSPLHF.

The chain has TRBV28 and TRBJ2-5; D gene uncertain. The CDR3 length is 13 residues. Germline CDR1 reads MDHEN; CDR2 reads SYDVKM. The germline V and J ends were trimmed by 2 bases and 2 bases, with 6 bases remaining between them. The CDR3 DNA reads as TGTGCCAGCAGTTTAGTACAGCAAGAGACCCAGTACTTC. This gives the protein CASSLVQQETQYF.

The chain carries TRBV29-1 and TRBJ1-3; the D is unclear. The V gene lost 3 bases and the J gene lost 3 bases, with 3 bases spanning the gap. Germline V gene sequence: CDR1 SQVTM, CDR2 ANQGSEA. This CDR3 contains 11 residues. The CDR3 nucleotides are TGCAGCGTTGAGAGTGGAAACACCATATATTTT. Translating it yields CSVESGNTIYF.

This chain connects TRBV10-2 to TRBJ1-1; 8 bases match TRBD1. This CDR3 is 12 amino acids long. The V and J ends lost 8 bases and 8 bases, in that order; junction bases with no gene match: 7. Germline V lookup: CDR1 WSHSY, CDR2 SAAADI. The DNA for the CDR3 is TGCGCCAGCCAGGCCTGGGACAGGGAAGCTTTCTTT. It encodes CASQAWDREAFF.

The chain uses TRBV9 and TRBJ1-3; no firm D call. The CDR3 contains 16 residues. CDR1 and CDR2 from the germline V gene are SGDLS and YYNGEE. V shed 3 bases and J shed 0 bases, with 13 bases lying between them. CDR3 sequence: CASSAAGSDSGNTIYF. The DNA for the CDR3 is TGTGCCAGCAGCGCCGCAGGATCCGACTCTGGAAACACCATATATTTT.

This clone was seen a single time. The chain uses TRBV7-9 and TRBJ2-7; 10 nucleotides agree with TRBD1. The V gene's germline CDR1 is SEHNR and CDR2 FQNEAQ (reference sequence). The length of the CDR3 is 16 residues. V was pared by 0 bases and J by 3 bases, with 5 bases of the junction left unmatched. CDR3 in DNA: TGTGCCAGCAGCTTAGCCCTGGGGGACAGGGGCTACGAGCAGTACTTC. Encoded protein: CASSLALGDRGYEQYF. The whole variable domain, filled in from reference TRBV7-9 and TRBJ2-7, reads DTGVSQNPRHKITKRGQNVTFRCDPISEHNRLYWYRQTLGQGPEFLTYFQNEAQLEKSRLLSDRFSAERPKGSFSTLEIQRTEQGDSAMYLCASSLALGDRGYEQYFGPGTRLTVT.